Each of the 30 T cell receptor beta chains below was sequenced from the same sample in a study of response to subunit inactivated influenza vaccine. TCRdb reprocessed the RT-PCR reads via MiXCR and lists one record per CDR3 protein. The repertoire holds 600,000 to 850,000 distinct CDR3 sequences, roughly 15% seen once, with less than 9% in the top ten. Sequencing used PBMCs from blood, obtained less than 15 days before vaccination. These receptors all come from a man in his forties or fifties who received an inactivated influenza vaccine.

This clonotype was detected a few times. This chain connects TRBV29-1 to TRBJ2-3; TRBD1 matches 10 bases. This CDR3 region has 14 residues. The J segment lost 5 bases and the V segment lost 7 bases, leaving 9 bases of the junction unmatched. Germline CDR1 is SQVTM and CDR2 is ANQGSEA. This CDR3 reads CSEATGGRGDTQYF. In DNA, the CDR3 is TGCAGCGAGGCGACAGGGGGCCGAGGAGATACGCAGTATTTT.

The J gene is TRBJ1-4, the V gene TRBV12-3 or TRBV12-4, with D possibly TRBD1 on 5 matching bases. Trimming left V 1 base short and J 8 bases short, with 14 bases between. The CDR3 length is 15 residues. CDR3 coding DNA: TGTGCCAGCAGTTTAGGCGCAGGGATATCGGAAAAACTGTTTTTT. This encodes CASSLGAGISEKLFF.

This clonotype was recorded once. This rearrangement joins TRBV6-2 or TRBV6-3 to TRBJ2-3, with D possibly being TRBD1 (5 bases). The germline V gene has CDR1 MNHEY and CDR2 SVGEGT. The CDR3 is made up of 15 amino acids. V lost 2 bases and J lost 2, with 11 bases in between. CDR3 sequence reads: CASSYPDSHTDTQYF. The DNA for the CDR3 is TGTGCCAGCAGTTACCCCGACAGCCACACAGATACGCAGTATTTT.

This clonotype has ten or more counts. This sequence joins TRBV6-2 or TRBV6-3 and TRBJ2-7, with D perhaps given as TRBD1 or TRBD2 (5 bases each). The CDR3 extends over 14 amino acids. Germline CDR1 is MNHEY and CDR2 is SVGEGT. Trimming stripped 3 bases from V and 4 bases from J, with 13 bases between. The CDR3 DNA reads as TGTGCCAGCAGTTATCGGGACGGAGGATACGAGCAGTACTTC. As protein: CASSYRDGGYEQYF.

This chain links TRBV30 with TRBJ2-1; D is uncertain. Deletions cut 1 base from V and 0 bases from J, with 10 bases between. CDR3 size: 15 residues. Germline lookup yields CDR1 GTSNPN and CDR2 SVGIG (reference sequence). The CDR3 DNA reads TGTGCCTGGAGTGAGATGACGAGCTCCTACAATGAGCAGTTCTTC. Encoded protein: CAWSEMTSSYNEQFF.

This clonotype has a count of ten or more. The rearrangement links TRBV29-1 to TRBJ1-3, with D perhaps TRBD1 (5 bases). Germline CDR1 and CDR2: SQVTM and ANQGSEA. The CDR3 is made up of 14 amino acids. The ends were cut back, 4 bases at V and 1 base at J, with 11 bases in the middle. The CDR3 DNA reads as TGCAGCGTTGTAGCAGGGAGGTCTGGAAACACCATATATTTT. It encodes CSVVAGRSGNTIYF.

This clonotype was counted a few times. The gene calls are TRBV12-3 or TRBV12-4 and TRBJ2-3; the D gene is possibly TRBD2 (6 bases). The CDR3 is made up of 11 amino acids. With 5 bases removed from V and 13 bases from J, the gap between germline ends came to 13 bases. DNA of the CDR3: TGTGCCAGCAGTCCGGGACTCCTCGAGTATTTT. Translated: CASSPGLLEYF.

A few counts support this clonotype. The rearrangement links TRBV20-1 to TRBJ1-2, with a tentative D call TRBD1 (5 bases). Germline lookup yields CDR1 DFQATT and CDR2 SNEGSKA (reference sequence). Trimming took 0 bases from V and 2 from J, leaving 10 bases between them. There are 14 residues in the CDR3. The CDR3 is CSARDQGGNYGYTF. As DNA, the CDR3 is TGCAGTGCTAGAGATCAGGGAGGAAACTATGGCTACACCTTC.

This chain links TRBV6-2 or TRBV6-3 with TRBJ1-1; D perhaps matches TRBD1 (5 bases). The CDR3 sequence is 15 residues long. Trimming stripped 7 bases from V and 4 bases from J, with 19 bases between. Germline V lookup: CDR1 MNHEY, CDR2 SVGEGT. CDR3 amino acids: CASTGSARVGTEAFF. The CDR3 coding sequence is TGTGCCAGCACAGGGTCCGCCAGGGTGGGCACTGAAGCTTTCTTT.

In this sample, this clonotype turned up a few times. The V and J genes are TRBV7-8 and TRBJ2-1; D is possibly TRBD2 (7 bases). Germline loops: CDR1 SGHVS, CDR2 FQNEAQ. This CDR3 has 11 residues. Trimming took off 6 bases at V and 10 bases at J, with 10 bases between the two ends. CDR3 residues: CASRGGAEQFF. In DNA, the CDR3 is TGTGCCAGCAGGGGGGGGGCAGAGCAGTTCTTC. Complete variable domain (other parts from reference TRBV7-8 and TRBJ2-1): GAGVSQSPRYKVAKRGQDVALRCDPISGHVSLFWYQQALGQGPEFLTYFQNEAQLDKSGLPSDRFFAERPEGSVSTLKIQRTQQEDSAVYLCASRGGAEQFFGPGTRLTVL.

This clonotype showed up just a few times. J is TRBJ1-5 and V is TRBV7-8, with D perhaps matching TRBD1 (6 bases). V lost 1 base to trimming and J lost 3 bases, with 16 bases between them. The CDR3 contains 17 residues. The germline V gene has CDR1 SGHVS and CDR2 FQNEAQ. The CDR3 here is CASSLVVVGGINQPQHF. CDR3 coding DNA: TGTGCCAGCAGCTTAGTAGTGGTAGGGGGGATCAATCAGCCCCAGCATTTT.

This clonotype showed up just a few times. The genes are TRBV5-5 and TRBJ2-7; 7 positions match TRBD2. There are 14 residues in the CDR3. J gave up 4 bases and V 3 bases, and 7 bases lay outside the gene matches. Germline assignment: CDR1 SGHKS and CDR2 YYEKEE (reference sequence). This CDR3 is CASSWRGLQYEQYF. The CDR3 DNA follows: TGTGCCAGCAGCTGGAGGGGACTACAATACGAGCAGTACTTC.

The CDR3 bases are TGTGCCATCAGTGCGACTAGCGGGAGATACGAGCAGTACTTC. Its translation is CAISATSGRYEQYF. The rearrangement joins TRBV10-3 to TRBJ2-7, with 12 bases aligning to TRBD2. V lost 4 bases and J lost 4; bases outside the gene matches: 2. This CDR3 has 14 amino acids. Germline V gene lookup returns CDR1 ENHRY and CDR2 SYGVKD.

This clonotype was recorded at least ten times. This sequence joins TRBV4-3 and TRBJ2-2; D perhaps matches TRBD2 (5 bases). Trimming took off 0 bases at V and 1 base at J, with 12 bases between the two ends. This CDR3 has 17 amino acids. Per the germline V gene, CDR1 is LGHNA and CDR2 is YSLEER. The CDR3 region is CASSQDHPAVNTGELFF. Written as DNA, the CDR3 is TGCGCCAGCAGCCAAGATCACCCAGCGGTGAACACCGGGGAGCTGTTTTTT.

This chain uses TRBV12-3 or TRBV12-4 with TRBJ2-6; the D is unclear. CDR3 length: 15 amino acids. The germline V and J ends were trimmed by 6 bases and 2 bases, with 11 bases remaining between them. CDR3 sequence reads: CASSPGLTGANVLTF. The CDR3 bases are TGTGCCAGCAGCCCCGGGCTCACTGGGGCCAACGTCCTGACTTTC.

This clonotype turned up a few times. This sequence joins TRBV20-1 and TRBJ2-1; tentative D call: TRBD2 (6 bases). CDR3 length equals 11 residues. In germline, CDR1 is DFQATT, CDR2 SNEGSKA (reference sequence). CDR3 sequence: CSGLSGNEQFF. In DNA, the CDR3 is TGCAGCGGCCTTAGCGGCAATGAGCAGTTCTTC.

The chain joins TRBV7-2 to TRBJ2-5; no reliable D call. Trimming removed 5 bases at V and 1 base at J, with 11 bases between. The germline V gene has CDR1 SGHTA and CDR2 FQGNSA. The CDR3 covers 14 residues. The CDR3 region is CASSPAASQETQYF. The CDR3 DNA is TGTGCCAGCAGCCCCGCCGCCTCCCAAGAGACCCAGTACTTC. Full variable domain (missing parts from reference TRBV7-2 and TRBJ2-5): GAGVSQSPSNKVTEKGKDVELRCDPISGHTALYWYRQSLGQGLEFLIYFQGNSAPDKSGLPSDRFSAERTGGSVSTLTIQRTQQEDSAVYLCASSPAASQETQYFGPGTRLLVL.

This clonotype was counted many times. The gene calls are TRBV29-1 and TRBJ2-7; TRBD1 agrees at 9 bases. This CDR3 is built from 13 residues. V lost 7 bases, J lost 0 bases, and 4 bases stayed unmatched. CDR1 and CDR2 from the germline V gene are SQVTM and ANQGSEA. CDR3 nucleotides: TGCAGCGCAAGGGACAGGGTCTCCTACGAGCAGTACTTC. Its translation: CSARDRVSYEQYF.

The chain joins TRBV2 to TRBJ1-2; D is possibly TRBD1 (6 bases). The CDR3 runs to 13 residues. The V gene lost 1 base and the J gene lost 4 bases, with 7 bases spanning the gap. CDR1 SNHLY and CDR2 FYNNEI come from the germline V gene. CDR3 in amino acids: CASSEGGGYGYTF. CDR3 DNA sequence: TGTGCCAGCAGTGAAGGAGGGGGCTATGGCTACACCTTC.

The chain couples TRBV7-9 to TRBJ2-1, with 12 bases identical to TRBD2. The V gene's germline CDR1 is SEHNR and CDR2 FQNEAQ (reference sequence). The CDR3 contains 17 residues. Trimming at V came to 4 bases and at J to 1 base, leaving 5 bases not matched to a gene. CDR3 nucleotides: TGTGCCAGCAGCTCCGGGACTAGCGGGCAGTCCTACAATGAGCAGTTCTTC. It specifies CASSSGTSGQSYNEQFF.

The sample holds a few counts of this clonotype. This chain links TRBV4-3 with TRBJ2-1; D may be TRBD2 (5 bases). Trimming took 3 bases from V and 8 from J, leaving 8 bases between them. CDR3 length equals 12 residues. The germline V gene has CDR1 LGHNA and CDR2 YSLEER. CDR3 in DNA: TGCGCCAGCAGCCATACTAGGTATGAGCAGTTCTTC. Its translation is CASSHTRYEQFF.

This clonotype has at least ten counts. The rearrangement links TRBV12-3 or TRBV12-4 to TRBJ2-7; 10 nucleotides line up with TRBD2. CDR3 length: 14 residues. After removal of 7 bases from V and 5 bases from J, the junction contained 8 bases not matched to a gene. For the CDR3, the DNA is TGTGCCAGCAACCCCAGCGGGAGGGCCCACGAGCAGTACTTC. This sequence encodes CASNPSGRAHEQYF.

This chain uses TRBV2 with TRBJ2-3; unclear D gene. The CDR3 has 16 residues. The V and J ends lost 2 bases and 2 bases respectively, with 14 bases between them. Germline CDR1 reads SNHLY; CDR2 reads FYNNEI. The CDR3 DNA is TGTGCCAGCAGTGAATCCCCGATCGGCTACACAGATACGCAGTATTTT. It codes for CASSESPIGYTDTQYF.

In its sample, this clonotype was seen once. V gene TRBV5-1 combines with J gene TRBJ2-7, with a tentative D call TRBD2 (6 bases). Trimming left V 2 bases short and J 3 bases short, with 12 bases between. CDR1 is SGHRS and CDR2 is YFSETQ in the germline V gene. The CDR3 sequence is 14 residues long. CDR3 in DNA: TGCGCCAGCAGCTTTTCGGGAGTTGTCTACGAGCAGTACTTC. Translated, it gives CASSFSGVVYEQYF.

J is TRBJ2-7 and V is TRBV20-1; weak D call: TRBD2 (7 bases). V lost 5 bases, J lost 6 bases, and 20 bases lay in between. Germline values: CDR1 DFQATT, CDR2 SNEGSKA (reference sequence). The CDR3 runs 14 residues. CDR3 in amino acids: CSAHLAEGVSEQYF. CDR3 nucleotides: TGCAGTGCTCATCTAGCGGAGGGGGTCTCCGAGCAGTACTTC.

This clonotype showed up just a few times. The chain combines TRBV9 with TRBJ2-1, with TRBD2 matching over 10 bases. The CDR3 spans 16 residues. V dropped 2 bases and J dropped 2; count of bases not matched to a gene: 4. Germline assignment: CDR1 SGDLS and CDR2 YYNGEE. CDR3 protein: CASSVGLAGAYNEQFF. For the CDR3, the DNA is TGTGCCAGCAGCGTGGGCCTAGCGGGGGCCTACAATGAGCAGTTCTTC. Filled out from reference TRBV9 and TRBJ2-1, the complete variable domain reads DSGVTQTPKHLITATGQRVTLRCSPRSGDLSVYWYQQSLDQGLQFLIQYYNGEERAKGNILERFSAQQFPDLHSELNLSSLELGDSALYFCASSVGLAGAYNEQFFGPGTRLTVL.

In its sample, this clonotype was seen a few times. The chain is built from TRBV4-1 and TRBJ1-2, with 10 bases lining up with TRBD1. Germline V gene data show CDR1 as MGHRA and CDR2 as YSYEKL. CDR3 length equals 14 residues. V was clipped by 4 bases and J by 7 bases; unmatched bases: 6. CDR3 in amino acids: CASSPDRGRFGYTF. CDR3 bases: TGCGCCAGCAGCCCGGACAGGGGGAGATTTGGCTACACCTTC.

The CDR3: CSASGPSNTGELFF. In nucleotides, the CDR3 is TGCAGTGCTAGTGGTCCCTCGAACACCGGGGAGCTGTTTTTT. This sequence joins TRBV20-1 and TRBJ2-2; D gene ambiguous. The CDR3 is made up of 14 amino acids. The V end was cut by 3 bases, the J end by 0 bases, with 8 bases between. CDR1 is DFQATT and CDR2 is SNEGSKA in the germline V gene (reference sequence).

The CDR3 reads CASSSYRESNTGELFF. CDR3 nucleotide sequence: TGTGCCAGCAGCTCCTACCGGGAGTCGAACACCGGGGAGCTGTTTTTT. V usage is TRBV5-6 and J usage is TRBJ2-2, with D perhaps TRBD2 (6 bases). The CDR3 contains 16 residues. The V end was cut by 3 bases, the J end by 0 bases, with 12 bases between. Germline V gene data show CDR1 as SGHDT and CDR2 as YYEEEE.

This clonotype was seen only a few times. The chain is built from TRBV5-1 and TRBJ2-1; 10 bases are a match to TRBD1. Germline V CDR1 and CDR2: SGHRS, YFSETQ. The junction had 3 bases not matched to a gene; V was cut back by 3 bases and J by 3 bases. The CDR3 has 15 amino acids. This CDR3 reads CASSWGDRGYNEQFF. The CDR3 coding sequence is TGCGCCAGCAGCTGGGGGGACAGGGGCTACAATGAGCAGTTCTTC. The full variable domain, its missing parts supplied by reference TRBV5-1 and TRBJ2-1, is KAGVTQTPRYLIKTRGQQVTLSCSPISGHRSVSWYQQTPGQGLQFLFEYFSETQRNKGNFPGRFSGRQFSNSRSEMNVSTLELGDSALYLCASSWGDRGYNEQFFGPGTRLTVL.